This T cell receptor (beta chain) originates from a study of graft-versus-host responses after intestinal transplantation. Across the study: Recipients uniformly received anti-thymocyte globulin induction, followed by tacrolimus and steroids for three to four years. General study points: GvH clones turned up in recipient marrow; some had shown up first in ileum or blood.

Produced via immunoSEQ multiplex PCR; TCRdb's table is partial and in-frame only. The repertoire consists of 35,000 to 50,000 clones, with roughly 94% occurring once and the leading ten covering roughly 1.4%. The V and J ends lost 0 bases and 3 bases respectively, with 17 bases between them. CDR1 and CDR2 from the germline V gene are GTSNPN and SVGIG (reference sequence). The CDR3 runs to 16 residues. On this clone itself: Antigen specificity is unknown.

The source is a human patient who received an intestinal transplant, so some T cells may come from the graft donor. V and J are TRBV30 and TRBJ1-2; D gene ambiguous. The starting material was PBMCs, obtained more than 310 days after intestinal transplant. Written as DNA, the CDR3 is TGTGCCTGGAGTGTAGCCCAGGCATCAACCTACTATGGCTACACCTTC. Residues: CAWSVAQASTYYGYTF.